This T cell receptor beta chain came from a study of blood T cells in healthy people across ages. In terms of origin and age, donors were healthy Caucasian individuals from Russia aged 6 to 90. This clonotype was counted a few times. Its antigen is still unknown. Study results and limitations: Strong correlation was found linking TCR beta diversity to naive T cell percentage. Roughly linear declines in TCR beta diversity per million T cells occurred with age.

A second PCR, run for roughly 7 to 11 cycles, used a sample-barcoded 5' primer plus a J-beta primer mix. TCRdb re-analysed the 5' RACE reads in MiXCR, keeping a single row per CDR3 protein. The sample consists of under 1,000,000 distinct CDR3 sequences, 35% to 40% of them appearing once. The CDR3 is made up of 14 amino acids. Germline values: CDR1 KGHDR, CDR2 SFDVKD. V lost 0 bases and J lost 7, with 8 bases in between. This TCR was sampled from a man between 18 and 35 years old in good health. The rearrangement uses TRBV24-1 and TRBJ2-2, with D tentatively TRBD1 (6 bases). Sequencing was performed on blood. As DNA, the CDR3 is TGTGCCACCAGTGATTTGTCACAGGGCGGGGAGCTGTTTTTT. It codes for CATSDLSQGGELFF.